Each of the 27 T cell receptor beta chains below was sequenced from the same sample in a study of T cell responses to AZD1222 COVID-19 vaccine. Generated by immunoSEQ multiplex PCR, the TCRdb table keeps only in-frame clones and is missing some. Counted here are fewer than 150,000 clones, 75% to 95% occurring once; the ten biggest clones make up around 3.5%. The source was peripheral blood, collected on day 0 of AZD1222 vaccination. Source of these receptors: an adult in good health.

This sequence joins TRBV11-1 and TRBJ1-1; D is possibly TRBD1 (6 bases). Trimming took off 6 bases at V and 5 bases at J, with 7 bases between the two ends. CDR1 is SGHAT and CDR2 is FQDESV in the germline V gene (reference sequence). This CDR3 has 11 amino acids. CDR3 DNA sequence: TGTGCCAGCAGAGGGGGAACTGAAGCTTTCTTT. It encodes CASRGGTEAFF.

This clone was counted once. V gene TRBV3-1 (or the pseudogene TRBV3-2) combines with J gene TRBJ2-2; D is ambiguous. The CDR3 is made up of 12 amino acids. V was pared by 10 bases and J by 5 bases, with 11 bases between. In germline, CDR1 is LGHDT, CDR2 YNNKEL (reference sequence). The CDR3: CATWSRTGELFF. The DNA of the CDR3 is TGTGCCACCTGGAGTAGGACCGGGGAGCTGTTTTTT.

This chain connects TRBV24-1 to TRBJ2-2; D remains ambiguous. V was trimmed by 3 bases and J by 5 bases, leaving 6 bases between them. The CDR3 length is 13 residues. CDR1 and CDR2 (germline): KGHDR, SFDVKD. The CDR3 DNA reads as TGTGCCACCAGTGATCACCCAACCGGGGAGCTGTTTTTT. The encoded protein is CATSDHPTGELFF.

The rearrangement joins TRBV3-1 (or the pseudogene TRBV3-2) to TRBJ1-1; weak D call: TRBD1 (5 bases). The CDR3 totals 13 residues. Germline-derived CDR1 and CDR2 are LGHDT and YNNKEL (reference sequence). Trimming left V 4 bases short and J 7 bases short, with 13 bases between. The CDR3 sequence is CASSRSGDGEAFF. The CDR3 DNA sequence: TGTGCCAGCAGCCGCTCCGGGGACGGTGAAGCTTTCTTT.

The chain recombines TRBV27 with TRBJ2-7; weak D call: TRBD2 (5 bases). V lost 5 bases to trimming and J lost 1 base, with 12 bases between them. Looked up from germline, CDR1 is MNHEY and CDR2 is SMNVEV (reference sequence). The CDR3 contains 14 residues. CDR3 in DNA: TGTGCCAGCAGTCCGGGGTCCGGTTCCTACGAGCAGTACTTC. Its translation is CASSPGSGSYEQYF.

The rearrangement joins TRBV3-1 (or the pseudogene TRBV3-2) to TRBJ2-1, with 8 bases lining up with TRBD2. There are 17 residues in the CDR3. CDR1 is LGHDT, CDR2 YNNKEL, per germline (reference sequence). With V trimmed by 1 base and J by 6 bases, 11 bases remained unmatched. The CDR3 nucleotides read TGTGCCAGCAGCCAAGGTACTAGCGGACCATGGGTCAATGAGCAGTTCTTC. Translating gives CASSQGTSGPWVNEQFF.

The table lists this clone with a few counts. This chain connects TRBV2 to TRBJ1-2; D perhaps matches TRBD1 (6 bases). The length of the CDR3 is 15 residues. Trimming stripped 0 bases from V and 4 bases from J, with 12 bases between. Looked up from germline, CDR1 is SNHLY and CDR2 is FYNNEI. The DNA for the CDR3 is TGTGCCAGCAGTGAAGCCGACAGGTTTCCCTATGGCTACACCTTC. Translation gives CASSEADRFPYGYTF.

This chain joins TRBV5-1 and TRBJ1-1, with D perhaps TRBD1 (5 bases). CDR3 length: 14 amino acids. The germline V gene has CDR1 SGHRS and CDR2 YFSETQ. The ends were cut back, 8 bases at V and 2 bases at J, with 16 bases in the middle. In DNA, the CDR3 is TGCGCCAGTAACCGGGGACTCTACAACACTGAAGCTTTCTTT. This encodes CASNRGLYNTEAFF.

This chain links TRBV5-1 with TRBJ1-1; D unclear. This CDR3 contains 14 residues. Trimming took off 4 bases at V and 1 base at J, with 11 bases between the two ends. Germline CDR1 reads SGHRS; CDR2 reads YFSETQ. CDR3 coding DNA: TGCGCCAGCAGCGCCGTTGGCGGGAACACTGAAGCTTTCTTT. Translation: CASSAVGGNTEAFF.

The chain links TRBV5-4 to TRBJ2-1; 9 bases align to TRBD2. This CDR3 contains 18 residues. Germline V gives CDR1 SGHNT, CDR2 YYREEE (reference sequence). Losses at the gene ends were 2 bases for V and 8 bases for J; bases not matched to a gene: 17. As DNA, the CDR3 is TGTGCCAGCAGCTTTCCCACCCCTGAGGCGGGAGGGAAGCATGAGCAGTTCTTC. Translating it yields CASSFPTPEAGGKHEQFF.

This chain links TRBV27 with TRBJ2-3; 11 positions match TRBD2. The trim removed 6 bases at V and 1 base at J, leaving 9 bases unmatched. CDR1 and CDR2 (germline): MNHEY, SMNVEV (reference sequence). This CDR3 region has 17 residues. The CDR3 protein is CASSFPTSGGRTDTQYF. The CDR3 DNA reads TGTGCCAGCAGCTTCCCTACTAGCGGGGGACGCACAGATACGCAGTATTTT.

The chain links TRBV12-3 or TRBV12-4 to TRBJ2-5; D not certain. The CDR3 runs 13 residues. With 1 base removed from V and 5 bases from J, the gap between germline ends came to 8 bases. The CDR3 loop reads CASSLEKSETQYF. CDR3 DNA sequence: TGTGCCAGCAGTTTAGAAAAATCGGAGACCCAGTACTTC.

This chain uses TRBV7-6 with TRBJ2-1; 7 nucleotides agree with TRBD1. CDR3 size: 15 residues. V lost 1 base, J lost 3 bases, and 3 bases stayed unmatched. Germline CDR1 is SGHVS and CDR2 is FNYEAQ. CDR3: CASSLEGQIYNEQFF. The DNA for the CDR3 is TGTGCCAGCAGCTTAGAGGGACAGATCTACAATGAGCAGTTCTTC.

As for this clone: Other DNA sequences in the same sample also yield this CDR3. This rearrangement joins TRBV6-6 to TRBJ1-2; a possible D gene is TRBD1 (6 bases). The CDR3 runs to 15 residues. V was shortened by 0 bases and J by 2 bases, with 10 bases between the two germline ends. The V gene's germline CDR1 is MNHNY and CDR2 SVGAGI (reference sequence). The CDR3 reads CASSYSGGANYGYTF. In DNA form, the CDR3 reads TGTGCCAGCAGTTACTCGGGGGGGGCCAACTATGGCTACACCTTC.

This clone has only one observation. This chain joins TRBV10-2 and TRBJ2-7; 10 positions agree with TRBD1. V was pared by 5 bases and J by 5 bases, with 15 bases of the junction left unmatched. The CDR3 contains 17 residues. Germline CDR1 and CDR2: WSHSY and SAAADI. CDR3 loop: CASSFRKTGGAGNEQYF. The CDR3 DNA reads as TGCGCCAGCAGTTTTCGGAAGACAGGGGGCGCGGGGAACGAGCAGTACTTC.

This rearrangement joins TRBV27 to TRBJ1-3; the D is unclear. Trimming pared 6 bases from V and 0 bases from J, leaving 9 bases between. Per germline, CDR1 MNHEY and CDR2 SMNVEV (reference sequence). The CDR3 is made up of 14 amino acids. This CDR3 reads CASRGRSSGNTIYF. CDR3 nucleotides: TGTGCCAGCAGGGGCAGGAGCTCTGGAAACACCATATATTTT.

This chain links TRBV15 with TRBJ1-4, with D unclear. Germline CDR1 reads LNHNV; CDR2 reads YYDKDF (reference sequence). The V end was cut by 1 base, the J end by 7 bases, with 7 bases between. CDR3 length equals 13 residues. The CDR3 is CATSRGRGEKLFF. CDR3 nucleotides: TGTGCCACCAGCAGAGGGCGGGGTGAAAAACTGTTTTTT.

The chain uses TRBV18 and TRBJ2-1, with TRBD2 matching 12 bases. Germline V CDR1 and CDR2: KGHSH, LQKENI. The junction had 10 bases not matched to a gene; V was cut back by 5 bases and J by 8 bases. The CDR3 runs to 16 residues. CDR3 DNA: TGTGCCAGCTCAAGTCTAGCGGGAGGGCCGGGGGATGAGCAGTTCTTC. Protein sequence: CASSSLAGGPGDEQFF.

V gene TRBV6-2 or TRBV6-3 combines with J gene TRBJ2-5, with TRBD2 matching over 9 bases. The CDR3 extends over 15 amino acids. Trimming at V came to 4 bases and at J to 5 bases, leaving 8 bases not matched to a gene. CDR1 MNHEY and CDR2 SVGEGT come from the germline V gene. CDR3 sequence: CASSSLAGTGETQYF. CDR3 sequence (DNA): TGTGCCAGCAGTTCTCTAGCGGGAACCGGGGAGACCCAGTACTTC.

The gene calls are TRBV7-9 and TRBJ2-7; 8 positions agree with TRBD1. The CDR3 has 15 residues. Germline values: CDR1 SEHNR, CDR2 FQNEAQ (reference sequence). The V segment lost 3 bases and the J segment 3 bases; nucleotides outside the gene matches: 7. CDR3 amino acids: CASSLLGQVYYEQYF. The CDR3 DNA reads as TGTGCCAGCAGCTTGTTGGGACAGGTCTACTACGAGCAGTACTTC.

This chain connects TRBV7-9 to TRBJ1-6; unclear D gene. V lost 3 bases and J 8 bases, leaving 17 bases between the germline ends. CDR3 length: 16 amino acids. Germline V gene lookup returns CDR1 SEHNR and CDR2 FQNEAQ (reference sequence). The chain's CDR3 is CASSLREAPKDSPLHF. The CDR3 DNA sequence: TGTGCCAGCAGCTTGCGAGAGGCCCCGAAAGATTCACCCCTCCACTTT. Looking up the rest from reference TRBV7-9 and TRBJ1-6 gives the full variable domain: DTGVSQNPRHKITKRGQNVTFRCDPISEHNRLYWYRQTLGQGPEFLTYFQNEAQLEKSRLLSDRFSAERPKGSFSTLEIQRTEQGDSAMYLCASSLREAPKDSPLHFGNGTRLTVT.

The chain recombines TRBV4-2 with TRBJ2-1, with TRBD1 identical over 7 bases. Germline trimming cut 0 bases from V and 5 bases from J; bases unmatched to any gene: 7. The V gene's germline CDR1 is LGHNA and CDR2 YNFKEQ. The CDR3 has 16 amino acids. As DNA, the CDR3 is TGTGCCAGCAGCCAAGAGTTGAGGGGGCACAACAATGAGCAGTTCTTC. This sequence encodes CASSQELRGHNNEQFF.

V usage is TRBV14 and J usage is TRBJ1-1; 7 bases are shared with TRBD1. Germline lookup yields CDR1 SGHDN and CDR2 FVKESK. There are 12 residues in the CDR3. V lost 2 bases, J lost 8 bases, and 2 bases stayed unmatched. The CDR3: CASSQKDREAFF. CDR3 nucleotides: TGTGCCAGCAGCCAAAAGGACAGGGAAGCTTTCTTT.

V and J are TRBV23-1 and TRBJ2-7; TRBD2 matches 13 bases. TRBV23-1 is given ORF status, its function remaining uncertain. V shed 0 bases, J shed 5 bases, and the junction held 7 bases outside the gene matches. The CDR3 spans 17 residues. CDR3 bases: TGCGCCAGCAGTCAATCGCGCATTGGACTAGCGGGAGACGAGCAGTACTTC. Translation: CASSQSRIGLAGDEQYF.

The J gene is TRBJ2-1, the V gene TRBV27; D may be TRBD2 (5 bases). Trimming took off 2 bases at V and 7 bases at J, with 15 bases between the two ends. This CDR3 comprises 15 residues. CDR1 is MNHEY, CDR2 SMNVEV, per germline (reference sequence). The CDR3 DNA reads as TGTGCCAGCAGTTTAATGGCGGGTATTGGGAATGAGCAGTTCTTC. Translation: CASSLMAGIGNEQFF.

This rearrangement joins TRBV7-2 to TRBJ2-3, with TRBD2 identical over 9 bases. With 10 bases clipped from V and 0 bases from J, the junction kept 11 bases outside the gene matches. Germline assignment: CDR1 SGHTA and CDR2 FQGNSA. The CDR3 runs to 16 residues. CDR3 protein: CATLRSSGMSTDTQYF. DNA for the CDR3: TGTGCCACCCTACGTTCTAGCGGGATGAGCACAGATACGCAGTATTTT.

The V and J genes are TRBV3-1 (or the pseudogene TRBV3-2) and TRBJ1-5; no definite D call. The CDR3 is 14 residues long. Germline V gene sequence: CDR1 LGHDT, CDR2 YNNKEL (reference sequence). Trimming stripped 5 bases from V and 0 bases from J, with 8 bases between. CDR3 in amino acids: CASSAGHSNQPQHF. The DNA of the CDR3 is TGTGCCAGCAGCGCTGGGCATAGCAATCAGCCCCAGCATTTT.